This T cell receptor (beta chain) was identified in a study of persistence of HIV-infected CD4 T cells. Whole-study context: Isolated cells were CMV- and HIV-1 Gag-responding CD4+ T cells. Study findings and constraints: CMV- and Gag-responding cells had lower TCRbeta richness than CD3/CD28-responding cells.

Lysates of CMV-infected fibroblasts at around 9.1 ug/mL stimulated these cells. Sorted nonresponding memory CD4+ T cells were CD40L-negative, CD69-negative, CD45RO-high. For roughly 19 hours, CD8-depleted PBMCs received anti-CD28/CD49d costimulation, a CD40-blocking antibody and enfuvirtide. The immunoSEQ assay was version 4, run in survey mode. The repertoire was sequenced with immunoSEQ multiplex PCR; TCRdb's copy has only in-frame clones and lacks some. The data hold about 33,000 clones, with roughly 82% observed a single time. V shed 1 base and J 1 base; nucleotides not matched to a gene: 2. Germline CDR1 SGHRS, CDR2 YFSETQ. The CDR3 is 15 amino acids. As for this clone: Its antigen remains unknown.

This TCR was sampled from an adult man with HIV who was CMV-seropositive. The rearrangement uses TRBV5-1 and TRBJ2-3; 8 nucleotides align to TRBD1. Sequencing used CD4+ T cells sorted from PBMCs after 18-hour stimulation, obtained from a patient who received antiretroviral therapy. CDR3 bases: TGCGCCAGCAGCTTGTCGGGACAGGGCACAGATACGCAGTATTTT. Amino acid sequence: CASSLSGQGTDTQYF.